This T cell receptor beta chain was recovered during a study of T cell responses to AZD1222 COVID-19 vaccine. The method was immunoSEQ multiplex PCR; TCRdb's version includes in-frame clones alone and lacks a portion of them. Of about 140,000 clones listed, more than 75% are singletons. From germline, CDR1 is SGHTA and CDR2 FQGTGA. The CDR3 consists of 16 residues. The ends lost 5 bases at V and 5 bases at J; junction bases unmatched: 13. The receptor was derived from an adult who received the AZD1222 COVID-19 vaccine. The gene calls are TRBV7-3 and TRBJ2-7, with 9 nucleotides matching TRBD2. Here the sequenced sample was peripheral blood, taken 28 days after the second AZD1222 dose. The CDR3 here is CASSPNPGLAFNEQYF. CDR3 coding DNA: TGTGCCAGCAGCCCAAACCCGGGACTAGCTTTCAACGAGCAGTACTTC. The whole variable domain, remainder taken from reference TRBV7-3 and TRBJ2-7, is GAGVSQTPSNKVTEKGKYVELRCDPISGHTALYWYRQSLGQGPEFLIYFQGTGAADDSGLPNDRFFAVRPEGSVSTLKIQRTERGDSAVYLCASSPNPGLAFNEQYFGPGTRLTVT.